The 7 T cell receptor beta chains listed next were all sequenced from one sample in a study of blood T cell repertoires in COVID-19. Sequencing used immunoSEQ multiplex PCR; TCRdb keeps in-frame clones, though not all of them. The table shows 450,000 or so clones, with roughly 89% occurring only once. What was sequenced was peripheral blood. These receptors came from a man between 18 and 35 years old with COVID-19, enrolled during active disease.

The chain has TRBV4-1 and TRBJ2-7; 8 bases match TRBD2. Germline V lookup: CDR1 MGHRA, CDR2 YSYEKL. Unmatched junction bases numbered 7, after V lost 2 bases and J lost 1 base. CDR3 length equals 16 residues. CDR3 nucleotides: TGCGCCAGCAGCCAACCCGGGACTAGGGGATCCTACGAGCAGTACTTC. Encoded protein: CASSQPGTRGSYEQYF.

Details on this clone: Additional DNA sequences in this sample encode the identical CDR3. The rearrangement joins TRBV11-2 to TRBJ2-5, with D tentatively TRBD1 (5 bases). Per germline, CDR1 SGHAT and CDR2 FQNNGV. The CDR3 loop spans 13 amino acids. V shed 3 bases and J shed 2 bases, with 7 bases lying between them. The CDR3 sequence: CASSLGLQETQYF. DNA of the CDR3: TGTGCCAGCAGCTTGGGGCTACAAGAGACCCAGTACTTC.

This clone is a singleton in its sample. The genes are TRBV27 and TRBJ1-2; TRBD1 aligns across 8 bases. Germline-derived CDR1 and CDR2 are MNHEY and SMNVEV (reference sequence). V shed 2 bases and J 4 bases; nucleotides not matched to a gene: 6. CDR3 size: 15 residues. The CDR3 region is CASSLIRGQAYGYTF. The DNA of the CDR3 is TGTGCCAGCAGTTTAATCAGGGGGCAGGCCTATGGCTACACCTTC.

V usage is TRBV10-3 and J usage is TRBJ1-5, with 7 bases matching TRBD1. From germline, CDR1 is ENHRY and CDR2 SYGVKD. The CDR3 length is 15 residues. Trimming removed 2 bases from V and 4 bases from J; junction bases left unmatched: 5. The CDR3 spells CAISEPMTGNQPQHF. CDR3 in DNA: TGTGCCATCAGTGAGCCAATGACAGGGAATCAGCCCCAGCATTTT.

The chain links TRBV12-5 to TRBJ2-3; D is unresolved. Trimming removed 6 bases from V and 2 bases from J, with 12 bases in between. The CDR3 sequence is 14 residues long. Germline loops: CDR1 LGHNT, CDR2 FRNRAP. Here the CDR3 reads CASGLSPLTDTQYF. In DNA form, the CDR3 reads TGTGCTAGTGGCCTTTCCCCCCTCACAGATACGCAGTATTTT.

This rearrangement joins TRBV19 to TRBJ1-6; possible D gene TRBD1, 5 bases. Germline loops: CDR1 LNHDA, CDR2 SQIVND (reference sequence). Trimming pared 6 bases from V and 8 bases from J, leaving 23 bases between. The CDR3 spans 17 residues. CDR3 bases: TGTGCCAGTAGCAACGTAGGAGGGGCGGTAATCCATTCACCCCTCCACTTT. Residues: CASSNVGGAVIHSPLHF.

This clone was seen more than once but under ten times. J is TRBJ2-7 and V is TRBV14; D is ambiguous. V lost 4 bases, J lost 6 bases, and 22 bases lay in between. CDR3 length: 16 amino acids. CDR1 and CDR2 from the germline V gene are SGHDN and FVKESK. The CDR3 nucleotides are TGTGCCAGCAGCCCAAAGCCGACTGCTACTTTCCCCGAGCAGTACTTC. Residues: CASSPKPTATFPEQYF.